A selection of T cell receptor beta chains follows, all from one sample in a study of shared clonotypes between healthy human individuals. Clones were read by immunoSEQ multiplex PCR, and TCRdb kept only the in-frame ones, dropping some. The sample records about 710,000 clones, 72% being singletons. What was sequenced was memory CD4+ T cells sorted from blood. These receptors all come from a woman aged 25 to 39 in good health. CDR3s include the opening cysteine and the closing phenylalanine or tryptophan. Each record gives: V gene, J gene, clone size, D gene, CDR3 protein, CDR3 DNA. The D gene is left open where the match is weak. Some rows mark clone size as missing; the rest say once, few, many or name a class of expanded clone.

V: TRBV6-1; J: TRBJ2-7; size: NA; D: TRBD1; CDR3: CASSKDTGGYEQYF; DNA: TGTGCCAGCAGTAAAGACACAGGGGGCTACGAGCAGTACTTC
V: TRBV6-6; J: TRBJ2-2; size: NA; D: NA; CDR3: CASRTEAGELFF; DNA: TGTGCCAGCAGAACGGAGGCCGGGGAGCTGTTTTTT
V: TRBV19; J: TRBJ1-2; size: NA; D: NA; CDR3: CASSITGSSYYGYTF; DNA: TGTGCCAGTAGTATTACCGGGAGCTCTTACTATGGCTACACCTTC
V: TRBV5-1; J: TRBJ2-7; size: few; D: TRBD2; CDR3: CASSLTSGSEQYF; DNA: TGCGCCAGCAGCTTGACTAGCGGGTCCGAGCAGTACTTC
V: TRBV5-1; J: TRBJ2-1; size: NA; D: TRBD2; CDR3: CASSSLAGGPNEQFF; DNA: TGCGCCAGCAGCTCACTAGCGGGAGGTCCCAATGAGCAGTTCTTC
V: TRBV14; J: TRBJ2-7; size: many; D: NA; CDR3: CASSQILGSPPYEQYF; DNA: TGTGCCAGCAGCCAGATTCTGGGGAGCCCCCCCTACGAGCAGTACTTC
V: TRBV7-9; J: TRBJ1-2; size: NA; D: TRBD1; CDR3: CASSVGGQVRSDGYTF; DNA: TGTGCCAGCAGCGTAGGGGGACAGGTTCGCTCCGATGGCTACACCTTC
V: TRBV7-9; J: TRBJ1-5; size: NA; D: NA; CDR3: CASSSSGRNQPQHF; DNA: TGTGCCAGCAGCTCATCAGGGCGCAATCAGCCCCAGCATTTT
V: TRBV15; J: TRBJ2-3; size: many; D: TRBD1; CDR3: CATSRGDRGVDTQYF; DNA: TGTGCCACCAGCAGGGGGGACAGGGGCGTAGATACGCAGTATTTT
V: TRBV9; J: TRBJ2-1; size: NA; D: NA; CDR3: CASNSLGSEQFF; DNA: TGTGCCAGCAACTCACTCGGGAGTGAGCAGTTCTTC
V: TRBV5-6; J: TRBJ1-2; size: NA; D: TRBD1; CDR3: CASSWTGSGYTF; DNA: TGTGCCAGCAGCTGGACAGGTAGCGGCTACACCTTC
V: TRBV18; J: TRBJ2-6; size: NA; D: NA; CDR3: CASSLPSTGANVLTF; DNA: TGTGCCAGCTCACTTCCCTCTACAGGGGCCAACGTCCTGACTTTC
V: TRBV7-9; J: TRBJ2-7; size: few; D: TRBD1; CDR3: CASSRGTEGYTYEQYF; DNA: TGTGCCAGCAGCCGAGGGACAGAGGGGTATACCTACGAGCAGTACTTC
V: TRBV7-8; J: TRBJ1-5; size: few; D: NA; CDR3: CASSLDRESQPQHF; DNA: TGTGCCAGCAGCTTAGACAGGGAGAGTCAGCCCCAGCATTTT
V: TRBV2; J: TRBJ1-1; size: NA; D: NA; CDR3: CASSEALPPMNTEAFF; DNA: TGTGCCAGCAGTGAAGCGCTTCCGCCCATGAACACTGAAGCTTTCTTT
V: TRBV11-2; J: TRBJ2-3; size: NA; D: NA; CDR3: CASKEGELFTDTQYF; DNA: TGTGCCAGCAAGGAGGGGGAGCTGTTCACAGATACGCAGTATTTT
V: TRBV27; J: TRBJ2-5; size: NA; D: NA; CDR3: CASSSRIVETQYF; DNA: TGTGCCAGCAGTTCACGTATCGTGGAGACCCAGTACTTC
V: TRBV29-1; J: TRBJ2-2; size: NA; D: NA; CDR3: CSVVEQLNTGELFF; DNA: TGCAGCGTTGTCGAGCAACTAAACACCGGGGAGCTGTTTTTT
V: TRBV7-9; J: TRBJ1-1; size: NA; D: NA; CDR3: CASSLRQPNTEAFF; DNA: TGTGCCAGCAGCTTACGACAGCCGAACACTGAAGCTTTCTTT
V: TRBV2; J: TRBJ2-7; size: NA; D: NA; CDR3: CASIKPGPLEQYF; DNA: TGTGCCAGCATTAAACCGGGCCCCCTCGAGCAGTACTTC
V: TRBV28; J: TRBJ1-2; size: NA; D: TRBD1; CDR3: CASSLRDSSPYGYTF; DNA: TGTGCCAGCAGCCTCCGGGACAGCTCACCCTATGGCTACACCTTC